This T cell receptor (beta chain) came from a study of T cells in Graves' hyperthyroidism and ophthalmopathy. Study findings and constraints: In validation, the model predicted ophthalmopathy. These predictions came a median roughly 6.5 months before onset.

The investigators amplified TCR beta CDR3 regions from RNA transcripts. First-round RT-PCR targeting the TCR CDR3 was performed with the HTBI primer set. TCRdb ran MiXCR on the multiplex PCR reads and lists one entry per CDR3 protein. The sample lists 490,000 or so distinct CDR3 sequences, roughly 23% occurring once. The ends lost 5 bases at V and 5 bases at J; junction bases unmatched: 16. The CDR3 loop spans 16 amino acids. Germline V CDR1 and CDR2: DFQATT, SNEGSKA (reference sequence). Notes on this clonotype: Its specificity is not known.

This TCR came from a woman aged 70-85 years with Graves' ophthalmopathy. The sequencing input was blood. The genes are TRBV20-1 and TRBJ1-2; 8 bases are shared with TRBD1. The CDR3 bases are TGCAGTGCTGCAGGGACAGGAACTTTACCGGGGTATGGCTACACCTTC. This codes for CSAAGTGTLPGYGYTF.